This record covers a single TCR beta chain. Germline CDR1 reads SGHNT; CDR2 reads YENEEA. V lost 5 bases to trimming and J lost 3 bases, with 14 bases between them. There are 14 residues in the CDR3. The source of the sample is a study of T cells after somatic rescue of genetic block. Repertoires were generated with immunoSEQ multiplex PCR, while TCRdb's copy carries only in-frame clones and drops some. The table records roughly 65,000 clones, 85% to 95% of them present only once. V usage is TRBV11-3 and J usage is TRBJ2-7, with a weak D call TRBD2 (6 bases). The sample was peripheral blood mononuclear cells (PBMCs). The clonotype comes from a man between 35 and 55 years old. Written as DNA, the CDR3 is TGTGCCAGCAGCCCGGGAGAAGGGCTCTACGAGCAGTACTTC. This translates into CASSPGEGLYEQYF.